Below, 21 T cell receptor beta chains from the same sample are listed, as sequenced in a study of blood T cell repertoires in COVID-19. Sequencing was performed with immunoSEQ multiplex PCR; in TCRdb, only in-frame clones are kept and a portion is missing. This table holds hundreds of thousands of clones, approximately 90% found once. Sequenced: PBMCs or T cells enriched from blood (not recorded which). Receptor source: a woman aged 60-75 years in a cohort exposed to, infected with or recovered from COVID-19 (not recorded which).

In DNA, the CDR3 is TGTGCCAGCAGCTTAGACAGGGCGATCTACGAGCAGTACTTC. Translation: CASSLDRAIYEQYF. The V and J genes are TRBV13 and TRBJ2-7, with D perhaps TRBD1 (6 bases). This CDR3 contains 14 residues. CDR1 is PRHDT, CDR2 FYEKMQ, per germline (reference sequence). Trimming took 1 base from V and 3 from J, leaving 10 bases between them.

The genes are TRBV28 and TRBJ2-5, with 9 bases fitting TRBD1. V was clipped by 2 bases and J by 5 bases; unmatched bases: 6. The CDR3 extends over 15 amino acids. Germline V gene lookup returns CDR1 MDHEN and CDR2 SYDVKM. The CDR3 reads CASSLPTGGRETQYF. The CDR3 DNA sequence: TGTGCCAGCAGTTTACCGACAGGGGGTCGGGAGACCCAGTACTTC.

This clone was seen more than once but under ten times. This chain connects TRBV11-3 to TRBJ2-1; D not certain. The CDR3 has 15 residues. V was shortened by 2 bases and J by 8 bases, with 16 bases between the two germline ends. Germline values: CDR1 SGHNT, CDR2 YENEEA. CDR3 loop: CASSLSGSQFDEQFF. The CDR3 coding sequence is TGTGCCAGCAGCTTATCAGGATCTCAATTCGATGAGCAGTTCTTC.

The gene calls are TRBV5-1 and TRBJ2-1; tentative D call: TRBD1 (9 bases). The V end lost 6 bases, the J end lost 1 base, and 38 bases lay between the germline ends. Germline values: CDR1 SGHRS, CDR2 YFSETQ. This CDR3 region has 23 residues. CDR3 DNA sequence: TGCGCCAGCAAAGGCGGTGGACAGGGGCCTAGAGGGCGGGAGGTTGGGTCCTACAATGAGCAGTTCTTC. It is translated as CASKGGGQGPRGREVGSYNEQFF.

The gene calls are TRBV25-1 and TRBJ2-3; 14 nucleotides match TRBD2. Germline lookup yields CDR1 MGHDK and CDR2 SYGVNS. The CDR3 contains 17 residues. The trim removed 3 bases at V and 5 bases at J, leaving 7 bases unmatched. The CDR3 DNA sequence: TGTGCCAGCAGTGACCCCGTGACTAGCGGGAGGGAAGATACGCAGTATTTT. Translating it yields CASSDPVTSGREDTQYF.

CDR3 bases: TGTGCCAGCATTCCAACCACCCCTAAATCACCCCTCCACTTT. It encodes CASIPTTPKSPLHF. The V gene is TRBV28, the J gene TRBJ1-6, with D hard to call. The CDR3 runs to 14 residues. Germline V lookup: CDR1 MDHEN, CDR2 SYDVKM. V shed 7 bases and J shed 10 bases, with 17 bases lying between them. The whole variable domain, filled in from reference TRBV28 and TRBJ1-6, reads DVKVTQSSRYLVKRTGEKVFLECVQDMDHENMFWYRQDPGLGLRLIYFSYDVKMKEKGDIPEGYSVSREKKERFSLILESASTNQTSMYLCASIPTTPKSPLHFGNGTRLTVT.

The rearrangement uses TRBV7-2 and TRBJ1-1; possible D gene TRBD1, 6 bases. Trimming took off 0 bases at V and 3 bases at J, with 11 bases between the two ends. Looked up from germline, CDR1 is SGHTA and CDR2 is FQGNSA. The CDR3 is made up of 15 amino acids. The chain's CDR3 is CASSLAPDSYTEAFF. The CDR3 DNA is TGTGCCAGCAGCTTAGCCCCGGACAGCTACACTGAAGCTTTCTTT.

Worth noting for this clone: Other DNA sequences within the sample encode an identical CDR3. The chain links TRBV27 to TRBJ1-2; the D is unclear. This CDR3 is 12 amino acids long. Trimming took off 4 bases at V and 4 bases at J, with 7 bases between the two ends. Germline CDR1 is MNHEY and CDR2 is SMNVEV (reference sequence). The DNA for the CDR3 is TGTGCCAGCAGTTCCGGTACCTATGGCTACACCTTC. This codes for CASSSGTYGYTF.

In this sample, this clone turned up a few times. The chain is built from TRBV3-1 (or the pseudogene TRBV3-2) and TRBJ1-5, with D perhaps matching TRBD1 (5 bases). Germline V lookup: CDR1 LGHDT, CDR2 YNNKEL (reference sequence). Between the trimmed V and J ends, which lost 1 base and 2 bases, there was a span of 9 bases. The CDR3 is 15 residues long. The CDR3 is CASSQGQGGNQPQHF. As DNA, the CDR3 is TGTGCCAGCAGCCAAGGGCAGGGTGGCAATCAGCCCCAGCATTTT.

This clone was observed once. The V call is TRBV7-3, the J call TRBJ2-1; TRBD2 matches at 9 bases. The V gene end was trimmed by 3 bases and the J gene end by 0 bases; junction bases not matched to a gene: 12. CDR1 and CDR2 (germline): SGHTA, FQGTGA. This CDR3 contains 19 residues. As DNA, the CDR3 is TGTGCCAGCAGCTTGGGACTAGCCCTCGGAGGCCGCTCCTACAATGAGCAGTTCTTC. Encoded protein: CASSLGLALGGRSYNEQFF. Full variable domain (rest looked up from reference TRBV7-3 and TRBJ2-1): GAGVSQTPSNKVTEKGKYVELRCDPISGHTALYWYRQSLGQGPEFLIYFQGTGAADDSGLPNDRFFAVRPEGSVSTLKIQRTERGDSAVYLCASSLGLALGGRSYNEQFFGPGTRLTVL.

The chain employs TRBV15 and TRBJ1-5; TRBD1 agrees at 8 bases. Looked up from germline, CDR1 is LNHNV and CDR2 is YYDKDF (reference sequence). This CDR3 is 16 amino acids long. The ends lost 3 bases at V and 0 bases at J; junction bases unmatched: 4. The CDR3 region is CATSSGTGNSNQPQHF. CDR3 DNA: TGTGCCACCAGCAGTGGGACAGGTAATAGCAATCAGCCCCAGCATTTT. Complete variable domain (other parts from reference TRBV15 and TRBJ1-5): DAMVIQNPRYQVTQFGKPVTLSCSQTLNHNVMYWYQQKSSQAPKLLFHYYDKDFNNEADTPDNFQSRRPNTSFCFLDIRSPGLGDTAMYLCATSSGTGNSNQPQHFGDGTRLSIL.

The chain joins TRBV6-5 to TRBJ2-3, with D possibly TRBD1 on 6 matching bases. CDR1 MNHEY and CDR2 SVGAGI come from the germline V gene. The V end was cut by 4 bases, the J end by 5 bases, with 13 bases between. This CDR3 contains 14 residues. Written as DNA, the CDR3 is TGTGCCAGCAGTTCCCCAAAAGGGGGAGATACGCAGTATTTT. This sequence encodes CASSSPKGGDTQYF.

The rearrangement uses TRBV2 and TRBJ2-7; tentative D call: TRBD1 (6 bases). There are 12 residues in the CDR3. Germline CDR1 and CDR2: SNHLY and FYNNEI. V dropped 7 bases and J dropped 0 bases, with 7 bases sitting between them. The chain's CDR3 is CASTRGSYEQYF. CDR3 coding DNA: TGTGCCAGCACCAGGGGCTCCTACGAGCAGTACTTC.

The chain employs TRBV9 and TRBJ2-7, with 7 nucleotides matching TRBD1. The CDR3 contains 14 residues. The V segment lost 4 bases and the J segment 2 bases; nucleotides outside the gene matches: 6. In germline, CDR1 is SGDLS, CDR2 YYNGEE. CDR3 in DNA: TGTGCCAGCAGCATCGGGACAGACCCCTACGAGCAGTACTTC. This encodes CASSIGTDPYEQYF.

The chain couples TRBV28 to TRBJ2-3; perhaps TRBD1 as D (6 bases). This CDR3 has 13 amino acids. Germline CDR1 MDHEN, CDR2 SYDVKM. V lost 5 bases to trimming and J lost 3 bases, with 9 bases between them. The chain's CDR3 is CASSRDMTDTQYF. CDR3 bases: TGTGCCAGCAGTAGGGACATGACAGATACGCAGTATTTT.

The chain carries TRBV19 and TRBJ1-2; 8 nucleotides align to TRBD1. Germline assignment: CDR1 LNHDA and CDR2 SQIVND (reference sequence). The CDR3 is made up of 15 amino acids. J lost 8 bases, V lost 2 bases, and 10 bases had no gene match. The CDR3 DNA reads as TGTGCCAGTAGTATAATCGGACAGGGAACACAGGGCTACACCTTC. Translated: CASSIIGQGTQGYTF.

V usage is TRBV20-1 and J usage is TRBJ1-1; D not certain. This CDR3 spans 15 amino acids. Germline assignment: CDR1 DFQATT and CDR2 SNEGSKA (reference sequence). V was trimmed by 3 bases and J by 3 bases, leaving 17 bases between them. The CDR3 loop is CSASRPLAQDTEAFF. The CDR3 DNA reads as TGCAGTGCTAGTCGTCCCTTGGCGCAGGACACTGAAGCTTTCTTT.

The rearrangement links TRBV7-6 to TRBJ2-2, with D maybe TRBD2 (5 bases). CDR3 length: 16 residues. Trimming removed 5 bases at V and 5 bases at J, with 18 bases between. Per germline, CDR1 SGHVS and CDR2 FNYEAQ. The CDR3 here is CASSPFVGVRTGELFF. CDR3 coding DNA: TGTGCCAGCAGCCCGTTTGTGGGAGTACGGACCGGGGAGCTGTTTTTT.

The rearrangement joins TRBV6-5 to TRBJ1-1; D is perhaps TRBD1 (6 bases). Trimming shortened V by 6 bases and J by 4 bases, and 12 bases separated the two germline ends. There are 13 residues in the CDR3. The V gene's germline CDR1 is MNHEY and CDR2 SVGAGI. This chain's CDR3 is CASSFTGTTEAFF. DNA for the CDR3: TGTGCCAGCAGCTTCACAGGGACCACTGAAGCTTTCTTT.

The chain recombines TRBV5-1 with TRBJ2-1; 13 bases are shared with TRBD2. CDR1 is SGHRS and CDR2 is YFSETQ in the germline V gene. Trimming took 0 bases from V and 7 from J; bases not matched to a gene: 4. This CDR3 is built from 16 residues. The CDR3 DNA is TGCGCCAGCAGCTTGGCCGGGACTAGCGGGAAAAATGAGCAGTTCTTC. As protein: CASSLAGTSGKNEQFF.

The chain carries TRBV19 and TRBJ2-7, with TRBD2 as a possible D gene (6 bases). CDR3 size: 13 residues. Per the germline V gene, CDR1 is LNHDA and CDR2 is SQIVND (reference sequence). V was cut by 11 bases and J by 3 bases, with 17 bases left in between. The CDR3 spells CAVGGRGFYEQYF. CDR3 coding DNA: TGTGCCGTTGGGGGGAGAGGGTTCTACGAGCAGTACTTC.